Shown below are 3 T cell receptor beta chains from a single sample sequenced in a study of spatial heterogeneity in lung cancer. Broader study findings: In tumors, expanded intratumoral alpha and beta TCR counts tracked mutation counts.

Which antigens these TCRs recognize remains unknown. Time point of the sample: sample taken at primary tumor resection. TCRdb passed the 5' RACE reads through MiXCR, listing each CDR3 protein once. The table includes under 20,000 distinct CDR3 sequences, about 6.1% detected once. Specimen: lung tumor tissue, collected at surgery. These receptors were collected from a female donor with early-stage non-small cell lung cancer.

This clonotype has a count of ten or more. Found in a library prepared for alpha chains, this beta chain is an off-target read, and its abundance has little meaning. The chain has TRBV27 and TRBJ1-2, with D perhaps TRBD1 (6 bases). The CDR3 length is 13 residues. V was cut by 5 bases and J by 4 bases, with 11 bases left in between. CDR1 is MNHEY, CDR2 SMNVEV, per germline (reference sequence). The CDR3 coding sequence is TGTGCCAGCAGTGAGACAGGCTTCTATGGCTACACCTTC. It specifies CASSETGFYGYTF.

This clonotype occurred many times. For a library built for alpha chains, this beta chain is a stray read; little rests on its size. The chain carries TRBV7-3 and TRBJ2-3, with 7 bases identical to TRBD1. Germline V gene lookup returns CDR1 SGHTA and CDR2 FQGTGA. The CDR3 totals 17 residues. The ends lost 5 bases at V and 5 bases at J; junction bases unmatched: 16. The chain's CDR3 is CASSPRYGTASLDTQYF. DNA of the CDR3: TGTGCCAGCAGCCCGAGATACGGGACAGCGAGTTTAGATACGCAGTATTTT. The entire variable domain, with the rest obtained from reference TRBV7-3 and TRBJ2-3, is as follows: GAGVSQTPSNKVTEKGKYVELRCDPISGHTALYWYRQSLGQGPEFLIYFQGTGAADDSGLPNDRFFAVRPEGSVSTLKIQRTERGDSAVYLCASSPRYGTASLDTQYFGPGTRLTVL.

About this clonotype: The library was designed around alpha chains, so this beta chain is a stray read whose abundance carries little weight. The genes are TRBV27 and TRBJ1-1, with D tentatively TRBD1 (5 bases). The V and J ends lost 2 bases and 7 bases respectively, with 17 bases between them. CDR1 is MNHEY, CDR2 SMNVEV, per germline (reference sequence). The CDR3 totals 15 residues. The CDR3 spells CASSLAWGLMSEAFF. DNA of the CDR3: TGTGCCAGCAGTTTAGCCTGGGGCTTAATGAGTGAAGCTTTCTTT.